This TCR beta chain was obtained from a study of blood T cell repertoires in COVID-19. On the study more broadly: T cells, B-cell-depleted T cells, or PBMCs provided the cDNA or gDNA that served as material.

Clones were sequenced by immunoSEQ multiplex PCR, and TCRdb holds only the in-frame ones, with some missing. The repertoire holds 150,000 or so clones, with roughly 81% as singletons. Sequenced material: peripheral blood. The receptor was isolated from a woman aged 45-59 years with active or convalescent COVID-19.

The CDR3 reads CASSLASRNEQFF. The CDR3 DNA follows: TGTGCCAGCAGCTTAGCGTCCAGGAATGAGCAGTTCTTC. V is TRBV7-6 and J is TRBJ2-1; no clear D gene. Trimming cost V 0 bases and J 7 bases, with 7 bases left between them. Germline V gene lookup returns CDR1 SGHVS and CDR2 FNYEAQ. The CDR3 is 13 amino acids.